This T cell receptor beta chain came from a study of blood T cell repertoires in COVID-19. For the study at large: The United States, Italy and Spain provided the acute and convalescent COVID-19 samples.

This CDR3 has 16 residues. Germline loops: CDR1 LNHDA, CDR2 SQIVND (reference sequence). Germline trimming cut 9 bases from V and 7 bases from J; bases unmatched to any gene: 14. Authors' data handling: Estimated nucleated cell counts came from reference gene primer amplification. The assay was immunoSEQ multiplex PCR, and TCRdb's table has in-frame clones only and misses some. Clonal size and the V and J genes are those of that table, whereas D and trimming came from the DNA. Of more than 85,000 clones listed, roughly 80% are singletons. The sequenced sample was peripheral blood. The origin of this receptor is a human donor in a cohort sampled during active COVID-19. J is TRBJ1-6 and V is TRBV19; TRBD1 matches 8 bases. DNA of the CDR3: TGTGCCAGCCAAGGGGTGACAGGGGCCTCGAATTCACCCCTCCACTTT. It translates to CASQGVTGASNSPLHF. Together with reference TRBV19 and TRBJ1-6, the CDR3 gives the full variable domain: DGGITQSPKYLFRKEGQNVTLSCEQNLNHDAMYWYRQDPGQGLRLIYYSQIVNDFQKGDIAEGYSVSREKKESFPLTVTSAQKNPTAFYLCASQGVTGASNSPLHFGNGTRLTVT.